This TCR beta chain was documented in a study of OX40 agonist ivuxolimab in advanced cancers. Study details: Every 2 weeks, patients got intravenous ivuxolimab at one of six dose levels (0.01-10 mg/kg).

The method was immunoSEQ multiplex PCR; TCRdb's version includes in-frame clones alone and lacks a portion of them. This sample carries approximately 69,000 clones, 65% to 90% of them seen once, and the ten largest clones take around 0.75%. General study results and limits: CD8+ T cells showed, on average, more clonal expansion than CD4+ cells. Among some nonresponders, normalized T-cell clonal expansion was also low.

The investigators sampled blood at baseline, at cycle 4 day 1, and at cycle 7 day 1. Note on this clone: What it binds is not known.

This CDR3 is 15 amino acids long. The germline V and J ends were trimmed by 2 bases and 7 bases, with 15 bases remaining between them. Germline lookup yields CDR1 MNHNS and CDR2 SASEGT. This sequence joins TRBV6-1 and TRBJ2-1, with D perhaps TRBD1 or TRBD2 (6 bases each). This sequence originates from an adult with an advanced solid tumor such as melanoma, head and neck, liver or kidney cancer. This sample comprised CD4+ or CD8+ T cells sorted from blood, obtained in a trial of the OX40 agonist ivuxolimab. The CDR3 loop reads CASSESGGQRNEQFF. The CDR3 coding sequence is TGTGCCAGCAGTGAATCCGGGGGCCAGAGGAATGAGCAGTTCTTC.